The rows below give T cell receptor beta chains drawn from one sample of a study of cytomegalovirus exposure and HLA in healthy donors. TCRdb's table, derived via immunoSEQ multiplex PCR, lists solely in-frame clones and lacks some. This table holds under 200,000 clones, roughly 77% found once. Sequencing input: PBMCs. Every receptor here comes from a woman aged 40 to 50 in good health and CMV-seropositive. The CDR3 runs from the conserved cysteine through the conserved F or W. D genes are given only for firm matches. Clone size, where shown, is once, few, many, or a class for clones that have expanded.

d_call clone_size j_call v_call cdr3_nt cdr3_aa
NA NA TRBJ1-6 TRBV19 TGTGCCAGTAGATCGGGAGGGGAATCACCCCTCCACTTT CASRSGGESPLHF
NA NA TRBJ2-1 TRBV2 TGTGCCAGCAGTGGAACTAGGAGCTCCTACAATGAGCAGTTCTTC CASSGTRSSYNEQFF
NA few TRBJ1-4 TRBV28 TGTGCCAGCAGTATTACGTCACTGGATGAAAAACTGTTTTTT CASSITSLDEKLFF
NA NA TRBJ2-2 TRBV10-1 TGCGCCAGCAGCGCAGGGTTGGCCGGGGAGCTGTTTTTT CASSAGLAGELFF
NA NA TRBJ2-1 TRBV4-3 TGCGCCAGCAGCCGAGTTCGGGGTTACAATGAGCAGTTCTTC CASSRVRGYNEQFF
NA NA TRBJ1-1 TRBV10-3 TGTGCCATCAGACAGGGTAGCGTCTCTGAAGCTTTCTTT CAIRQGSVSEAFF
NA once TRBJ1-4 TRBV7-2 TGTGCCAGCAGCTTACTTACTAATGAAAAACTGTTTTTT CASSLLTNEKLFF
TRBD1 NA TRBJ1-4 TRBV5-8 TGTGCCACCGGTCGGACAGGATTTAATGAAAAACTGTTTTTT CATGRTGFNEKLFF
NA NA TRBJ2-5 TRBV5-1 TGCGCCAGCAGCTTAATGGGGGCCGGAGAGACCCAGTACTTC CASSLMGAGETQYF
NA NA TRBJ2-2 TRBV5-6 TGTGCCAGCAGCTTGGTGGGGAAGGGGTACACCGGGGAGCTGTTTTTT CASSLVGKGYTGELFF
NA once TRBJ1-1 TRBV5-4 TGTGCCAGCAGCTTGGCCGGAATCGAGGCTGAAGCTTTCTTT CASSLAGIEAEAFF
TRBD1 NA TRBJ1-1 TRBV30 TGTGCCTGGAGTCCAGGGGGAAACACTGAAGCTTTCTTT CAWSPGGNTEAFF
TRBD2 NA TRBJ2-3 TRBV7-8 TGTGCCAGCAGCTCGAGCCTTAGCGGGGCCACCACAGATACGCAGTATTTT CASSSSLSGATTDTQYF
NA once TRBJ2-2 TRBV30 TGTGCCTGGAGTGTAATCGGGAGTTACACCGGGGAGCTGTTTTTT CAWSVIGSYTGELFF
TRBD2 NA TRBJ2-3 TRBV7-8 TGTGCCAGCAGCTCTAGGACTAGCGGGGGGGCCGGGGAGCAGTATTTT CASSSRTSGGAGEQYF
NA NA TRBJ1-1 TRBV6-5 TGTGCCAGCACCACTTTGAACACTGAAGCTTTCTTT CASTTLNTEAFF
TRBD2 NA TRBJ2-1 TRBV15 TGTGCCACCAGCAGAGGACTAGCGGGAAAGGTGCAGTTCTTC CATSRGLAGKVQFF
TRBD1 few TRBJ2-7 TRBV7-9 TGTGCCAGCAGCTTAGTATCCGGGACAGGGGACGAGCAGTACTTC CASSLVSGTGDEQYF
NA NA TRBJ1-5 TRBV19 TGTGCCAGTAGCCCTCGGTTGGCAGGGGAACCTCAGCCCCAGCATTTT CASSPRLAGEPQPQHF
TRBD2 NA TRBJ2-1 TRBV28 TGTGCCAGCTGCTGGGCGGGGGGGTCTTACAATGAGCAGTTCTTC CASCWAGGSYNEQFF
NA NA TRBJ2-7 TRBV27 TGTGCCAGCAGCCTGTTTCGACCGCGGCGCTACGAGCAGTACTTC CASSLFRPRRYEQYF
NA NA TRBJ2-1 TRBV6-5 TGTGCCAGCAGAAGTAGCGTGAATTCCTACAATGAGCAGTTCTTC CASRSSVNSYNEQFF
TRBD1 once TRBJ2-3 TRBV5-1 TGCGCCAGCAGCTTAACAGGGGCCAGGGATACGCAGTATTTT CASSLTGARDTQYF
TRBD2 NA TRBJ2-5 TRBV2 TGTGCCGGGCATACAGGGGACGCGACTAGCGGGAGGCTGACCTTGGGGACCCAGTACTTC CAGHTGDATSGRLTLGTQYF
NA NA TRBJ1-2 TRBV7-2 TGTGCCAGCAGCTTAGGGGGGGGACCCCGGAACTATGGCTACACCTTC CASSLGGGPRNYGYTF
TRBD1 NA TRBJ2-7 TRBV25-1 TGTGCCAGCTCCCGGGACAGGGGGTCCTACGAGCAGTACTTC CASSRDRGSYEQYF
NA NA TRBJ1-1 TRBV5-5 TGTGCCAGCACCTTGGTCGGTGGGCGAACTGAAGCTTTCTTT CASTLVGGRTEAFF
NA NA TRBJ2-5 TRBV5-1 TGCGCCAGCAGCTTGACCGGGATAGAGACCCAGTACTTC CASSLTGIETQYF
NA NA TRBJ2-1 TRBV25-1 TGTGCCAGCAGTGACCAGGGGAGTGGTGAGCAGTTCTTC CASSDQGSGEQFF
NA NA TRBJ2-7 TRBV11-2 TGTGCCAGCAGCTCAAATCGGGGAGAACAGTACTTC CASSSNRGEQYF
TRBD1 few TRBJ2-7 TRBV9 TGTGCCAGCAGCCCCAAGCCGGGACAGGGTGACTACGAGCAGTACTTC CASSPKPGQGDYEQYF
TRBD1 NA TRBJ1-5 TRBV7-2 TGTGCCAGCAGCTTAACAGGGGATGTTAGTCAGCCCCAGCATTTT CASSLTGDVSQPQHF